This record covers a single T cell receptor (beta chain). Its target is not known. TCRdb redid the calling of the 5' RACE reads with MiXCR, one entry per CDR3 protein. Of more than 1.5 million distinct CDR3 sequences in the sample, roughly 35% were seen once. This entry is derived from a study of identical twins. Study-level points and caveats: Diverse VJ usage suggested most zero-insertion clonotypes were not invariant T cells. Compared with unrelated sharing, twin-shared out-of-frame alpha sequences had more low-probability sequences. Among monozygotic twins, out-of-frame TCR alpha sharing exceeded what models predicted.

The V end lost 4 bases, the J end lost 6 bases, and 12 bases lay between the germline ends. The CDR3 runs 14 residues. CDR1 is MGHDK, CDR2 SYGVNS, per germline. Everyone who donated was a healthy Caucasian. V and J are TRBV25-1 and TRBJ2-2; D gene unclear. The TCR originated in a newborn girl in good health. The sequencing sample was made of cord blood. CDR3 region: CASSAGPQPGELFF. The CDR3 DNA sequence: TGTGCCAGCAGTGCCGGGCCTCAACCCGGGGAGCTGTTTTTT.